These 27 T cell receptor beta chains originate from one sample sequenced in a study of beta chain features in type 1 diabetes. Study outcomes and limitations: Type 1 diabetes patients had moderately but significantly shorter TCRB CDR3s in all four CD4+ subsets.

The antigens for these receptors are not known. Expressed TCRB transcripts were sequenced because the isolated RNA had all been reverse transcribed beforehand. Measured with immunoSEQ multiplex PCR; TCRdb has only the in-frame clones, and not every one. The data contain about 660,000 clones, more than 12% of them singletons. The sample consisted of naive CD4+ T cells from blood. These receptors all come from a man between 18 and 29 years old with type 1 diabetes.

The chain links TRBV5-8 to TRBJ1-2; TRBD1 matches at 11 bases. There are 14 residues in the CDR3. Germline CDR1 SGHTS, CDR2 YDEGEE. V was pared by 4 bases and J by 5 bases, with 4 bases of the junction left unmatched. CDR3 in amino acids: CASSAGQGAYGYTF. The CDR3 region has the DNA TGTGCCAGCAGCGCAGGACAGGGGGCGTATGGCTACACCTTC. Together with reference TRBV5-8 and TRBJ1-2, the CDR3 gives the full variable domain: EAGVTQSPTHLIKTRGQQATLRCSPISGHTSVYWYQQALGLGLQFLLWYDEGEERNRGNFPPRFSGRQFPNYSSELNVNALELEDSALYLCASSAGQGAYGYTFGSGTRLTVV.

This chain joins TRBV5-1 and TRBJ2-1; 10 bases agree with TRBD2. V lost 5 bases and J lost 6; bases outside the gene matches: 8. Germline loops: CDR1 SGHRS, CDR2 YFSETQ. The CDR3 is made up of 15 amino acids. This CDR3 is CASSIGSGGINEQFF. The CDR3 DNA reads as TGCGCCAGCAGTATCGGTAGCGGGGGGATCAATGAGCAGTTCTTC.

This clone was recorded a few times. V is TRBV7-2 and J is TRBJ2-7; D unclear. Germline V lookup: CDR1 SGHTA, CDR2 FQGNSA. The CDR3 consists of 13 residues. With 3 bases removed from V and 6 bases from J, the gap between germline ends came to 12 bases. CDR3 amino acids: CASSFPPVIEQYF. As DNA, the CDR3 is TGTGCCAGCAGCTTCCCGCCAGTGATCGAGCAGTACTTC.

This clone was counted a few times. One end of the junction fails to match germline, which may point to a read error. This chain links TRBV23-1 with TRBJ2-7; D is undetermined. TRBV23-1 is treated as an ORF (open reading frame) with a function not yet certain. This CDR3 comprises 10 residues. This chain's CDR3 is CASSHGFCGF. The CDR3 nucleotides are TGCGCCAGCAGTCACGGATTCTGTGGTTTC.

The chain employs TRBV28 and TRBJ2-5, with a possible D match to TRBD2 (5 bases). This CDR3 comprises 13 residues. The germline CDR1 and CDR2 sequences are MDHEN and SYDVKM. Trimming removed 6 bases at V and 6 bases at J, with 14 bases between. The CDR3 reads CASSRASSQTQYF. The CDR3 DNA is TGTGCCAGCAGCCGGGCTAGCAGCCAGACCCAGTACTTC.

The rearrangement uses TRBV7-2 and TRBJ2-1; the match to TRBD2 covers 9 bases. CDR3 length equals 14 residues. The junction had 5 bases not matched to a gene; V was cut back by 4 bases and J by 7 bases. Germline V gene lookup returns CDR1 SGHTA and CDR2 FQGNSA. The CDR3 here is CASSYGTSLNEQFF. CDR3 DNA: TGTGCCAGCAGCTACGGGACTAGCCTGAATGAGCAGTTCTTC.

J is TRBJ2-3 and V is TRBV11-2; 7 nucleotides line up with TRBD1. The CDR3 contains 14 residues. V shed 5 bases and J 4 bases; nucleotides not matched to a gene: 6. Germline assignment: CDR1 SGHAT and CDR2 FQNNGV. DNA of the CDR3: TGTGCCAGCAGCCGAGGGGGCGGATCAGATACGCAGTATTTT. Amino acid sequence: CASSRGGGSDTQYF.

About this clone: Since no conserved phenylalanine or tryptophan closes the CDR3, a read error is the likely cause. V usage is TRBV29-1 and J usage is TRBJ1-1; 8 positions agree with TRBD1. Germline V lookup: CDR1 SQVTM, CDR2 ANQGSEA. The J segment lost 1 base and the V segment lost 6 bases, leaving 4 bases of the junction unmatched. The CDR3 consists of 13 residues. CDR3: CSVTGTGNTEAFL. The CDR3 DNA is TGCAGCGTGACCGGGACAGGGAACACTGAAGCTTTCCTT.

A few counts support this clone. The rearrangement uses TRBV19 and TRBJ1-5; 10 nucleotides line up with TRBD1. V shed 2 bases, J shed 7 bases, and the junction held 17 bases outside the gene matches. CDR1 is LNHDA and CDR2 is SQIVND in the germline V gene (reference sequence). The CDR3 has 19 residues. DNA for the CDR3: TGTGCCAGTAGTATATCCTTGACCGGGACAGGGGAGCCCGGGCAGCCCCAGCATTTT. Translating it yields CASSISLTGTGEPGQPQHF. Full variable domain (remainder filled in from reference TRBV19 and TRBJ1-5): DGGITQSPKYLFRKEGQNVTLSCEQNLNHDAMYWYRQDPGQGLRLIYYSQIVNDFQKGDIAEGYSVSREKKESFPLTVTSAQKNPTAFYLCASSISLTGTGEPGQPQHFGDGTRLSIL.

The chain uses TRBV7-2 and TRBJ1-5, with TRBD1 identical over 7 bases. V lost 5 bases and J lost 0; bases outside the gene matches: 7. The CDR3 contains 16 residues. The germline gives CDR1 SGHTA, CDR2 FQGNSA. The CDR3 here is CASSRNPGGSNQPQHF. The DNA of the CDR3 is TGTGCCAGCAGCCGAAACCCAGGGGGTAGCAATCAGCCCCAGCATTTT.

The V and J genes are TRBV15 and TRBJ2-7, with no clear D. In germline, CDR1 is LNHNV, CDR2 YYDKDF (reference sequence). V shed 0 bases and J shed 2 bases, with 8 bases lying between them. The CDR3 extends over 14 amino acids. Here the CDR3 DNA reads TGTGCCACCAGCAGAGAGGTGACCCCCTACGAGCAGTACTTC. Amino acids: CATSREVTPYEQYF.

There are a few counts of this clone. The genes are TRBV28 and TRBJ2-1, with 8 bases identical to TRBD1. The CDR3 is 14 residues long. Germline V lookup: CDR1 MDHEN, CDR2 SYDVKM. With 5 bases clipped from V and 3 bases from J, the junction kept 3 bases outside the gene matches. CDR3 nucleotide sequence: TGTGCCAGCAGTACGGGACAGGTCTACAATGAGCAGTTCTTC. This gives the protein CASSTGQVYNEQFF.

This clone was observed a handful of times. Additional DNA sequences in this sample encode the identical CDR3. The chain has TRBV30 and TRBJ2-2; D call uncertain. CDR1 is GTSNPN and CDR2 is SVGIG in the germline V gene (reference sequence). The CDR3 covers 11 residues. V was clipped by 0 bases and J by 5 bases, with 1 base between them. The CDR3 region is CAWSVTGELFF. The CDR3 region has the DNA TGTGCCTGGAGTGTAACCGGGGAGCTGTTTTTT.

The J gene is TRBJ2-1, the V gene TRBV6-5; D gene unclear. Germline values: CDR1 MNHEY, CDR2 SVGAGI. Trimming left V 4 bases short and J 8 bases short, with 6 bases between. This CDR3 comprises 11 residues. The CDR3 here is CASSSRYEQFF. The CDR3 DNA reads TGTGCCAGCAGTTCACGGTATGAGCAGTTCTTC.

This clone was recorded once. The V gene is TRBV30, the J gene TRBJ1-5; D call uncertain. The CDR3 is made up of 14 amino acids. Germline CDR1 and CDR2: GTSNPN and SVGIG (reference sequence). V was clipped by 0 bases and J by 2 bases, with 8 bases between them. This CDR3 reads CAWSVVSGNQPQHF. The DNA of the CDR3 is TGTGCCTGGAGTGTGGTGTCGGGCAATCAGCCCCAGCATTTT.

This clone was seen a handful of times. This sequence joins TRBV5-1 and TRBJ2-4; possibly TRBD1 for D (6 bases). Trimming cost V 0 bases and J 5 bases, with 12 bases left between them. The CDR3 is 15 residues long. The germline V gene has CDR1 SGHRS and CDR2 YFSETQ. CDR3 coding DNA: TGCGCCAGCAGCTTGGATGGACAGCCGGAAAACATTCAGTACTTC. Translated, it gives CASSLDGQPENIQYF.

This clone was observed a few times. The rearrangement links TRBV7-2 to TRBJ2-4; TRBD1 matches 7 bases. Germline V gene lookup returns CDR1 SGHTA and CDR2 FQGNSA. The CDR3 is 18 residues long. The junction had 12 bases not matched to a gene; V was cut back by 4 bases and J by 0 bases. This chain's CDR3 is CASSSRRTGELAKNIQYF. Written as DNA, the CDR3 is TGTGCCAGCAGCTCCCGGCGGACAGGCGAGCTAGCCAAAAACATTCAGTACTTC.

This clone was observed a few times. The chain carries TRBV7-2 and TRBJ2-7; D remains unclear. The CDR3 sequence is 11 residues long. The V and J ends lost 5 bases and 7 bases respectively, with 9 bases between them. Germline V CDR1 and CDR2: SGHTA, FQGNSA. The CDR3: CASSRSREQYF. The CDR3 DNA reads as TGTGCCAGCAGCCGGAGTAGGGAGCAGTACTTC.

This clone has a handful of counts. V and J are TRBV5-8 and TRBJ2-1, with 9 bases that match TRBD2. Looked up from germline, CDR1 is SGHTS and CDR2 is YDEGEE. The CDR3 is made up of 13 amino acids. Trimming took 7 bases from V and 5 from J; bases not matched to a gene: 4. As DNA, the CDR3 is TGTGCCAGCGGAAGCGGGGGGAACAATGAGCAGTTCTTC. The encoded protein is CASGSGGNNEQFF. The entire variable domain, with the rest obtained from reference TRBV5-8 and TRBJ2-1, is as follows: EAGVTQSPTHLIKTRGQQATLRCSPISGHTSVYWYQQALGLGLQFLLWYDEGEERNRGNFPPRFSGRQFPNYSSELNVNALELEDSALYLCASGSGGNNEQFFGPGTRLTVL.

In its sample, this clone was seen a few times. The chain carries TRBV21-1 and TRBJ2-2; no DNA check was done on the table's D call, TRBD1. TRBV21-1 is given as a pseudogene. The CDR3 covers 15 residues. CDR3 in amino acids: CASRDRGTDTGELFF. In DNA, the CDR3 is TGTGCCAGCAGAGACCGCGGGACAGACACCGGGGAGCTGTTTTTT.

The chain has TRBV4-3 and TRBJ2-5; D is possibly TRBD1 (5 bases). The CDR3 is 12 residues long. Germline V gives CDR1 LGHNA, CDR2 YSLEER. V lost 1 base and J 6 bases, leaving 6 bases between the germline ends. For the CDR3, the DNA is TGCGCCAGCAGCCAAGCAGGGAAGACCCAGTACTTC. Protein sequence: CASSQAGKTQYF.

This clone was counted only a few times. The rearrangement uses TRBV30 and TRBJ2-3; D is perhaps TRBD1 or TRBD2 (6 bases each). V lost 4 bases and J lost 7, with 21 bases in between. This CDR3 is 15 amino acids long. The V gene's germline CDR1 is GTSNPN and CDR2 SVGIG (reference sequence). DNA for the CDR3: TGTGCCTGGAAGGTCAGGGGAGGACGACAAAATACGCAGTATTTT. As protein: CAWKVRGGRQNTQYF.

The chain's CDR3 is CASSYSGGKGGNTIYF. The CDR3 bases are TGTGCCAGCAGTTACTCTGGGGGAAAAGGAGGAAACACCATATATTTT. V usage is TRBV6-5 and J usage is TRBJ1-3, with D perhaps matching TRBD1 (5 bases). The CDR3 totals 16 residues. The V end lost 0 bases, the J end lost 4 bases, and 13 bases lay between the germline ends. Germline V gene lookup returns CDR1 MNHEY and CDR2 SVGAGI.

This clone was detected only a few times. This chain connects TRBV30 to TRBJ2-3; D gene ambiguous. Germline V gene data show CDR1 as GTSNPN and CDR2 as SVGIG (reference sequence). With 0 bases removed from V and 1 base from J, the gap between germline ends came to 17 bases. This CDR3 comprises 17 residues. The CDR3 loop is CAWSVGRWGSGTDTQYF. The CDR3 DNA is TGTGCCTGGAGTGTAGGCCGTTGGGGATCCGGCACAGATACGCAGTATTTT.

This clone was found a few times. V usage is TRBV5-1 and J usage is TRBJ2-7, with D unclear. Germline CDR1 SGHRS, CDR2 YFSETQ. CDR3 length: 12 amino acids. Trimming removed 0 bases at V and 4 bases at J, with 5 bases between. The CDR3 is CASSLVTYEQYF. For the CDR3, the DNA is TGCGCCAGCAGCTTGGTGACATACGAGCAGTACTTC.

The J gene is TRBJ1-2, the V gene TRBV30; D not certain. In germline, CDR1 is GTSNPN, CDR2 SVGIG (reference sequence). Trimming removed 0 bases at V and 4 bases at J, with 21 bases between. This CDR3 has 17 amino acids. The CDR3: CAWSVSGPRLFGYGYTF. The CDR3 region has the DNA TGTGCCTGGAGTGTAAGTGGGCCCCGCCTTTTTGGCTATGGCTACACCTTC.

The gene calls are TRBV27 and TRBJ2-1; possible D gene TRBD2, 6 bases. Per germline, CDR1 MNHEY and CDR2 SMNVEV (reference sequence). V was clipped by 5 bases and J by 8 bases, with 22 bases between them. This CDR3 is built from 16 residues. The DNA for the CDR3 is TGTGCCAGCAGTCTCCCGAGAGGCGGGGCCTTAGATGAGCAGTTCTTC. Translated, it gives CASSLPRGGALDEQFF.